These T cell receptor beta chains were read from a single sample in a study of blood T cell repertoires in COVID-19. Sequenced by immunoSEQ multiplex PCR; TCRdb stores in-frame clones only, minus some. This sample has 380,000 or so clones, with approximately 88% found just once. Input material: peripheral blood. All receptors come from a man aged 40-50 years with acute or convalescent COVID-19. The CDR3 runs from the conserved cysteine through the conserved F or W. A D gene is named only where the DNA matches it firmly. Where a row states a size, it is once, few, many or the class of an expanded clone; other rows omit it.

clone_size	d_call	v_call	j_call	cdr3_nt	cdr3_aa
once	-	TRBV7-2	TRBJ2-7	TGTGCCAGCAGAATGTACAGGACGTCCTACGAGCAGTACTTC	CASRMYRTSYEQYF
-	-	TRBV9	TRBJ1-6	TGTGCCAGCAGCGGAGGCTCCTATAATTCACCCCTCCACTTT	CASSGGSYNSPLHF
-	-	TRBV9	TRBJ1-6	TGTGCCAGCAGCGTAGAGGCAGGGCTACCCCTCCACTTT	CASSVEAGLPLHF
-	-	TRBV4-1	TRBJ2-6	TGCGCCAGCAGCCCCCCCGTTTCTGGGGCCAACGTCCTGACTTTC	CASSPPVSGANVLTF
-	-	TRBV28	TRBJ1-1	TGTGCCAGCAGTGCCTTCGGGACTGAAGCTTTCTTT	CASSAFGTEAFF
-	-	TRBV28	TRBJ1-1	TGTGCCAGCAGTTTAGAGGGTTTTAGCGCTGTTGGAGTGAACACTGAAGCTTTCTTT	CASSLEGFSAVGVNTEAFF
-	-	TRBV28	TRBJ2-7	TGTGCCAGCAGTTTACTTCGGCAGGCTTCCTACGAGCAGTACTTC	CASSLLRQASYEQYF
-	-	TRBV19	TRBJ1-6	TGTGCCAGTAGTATAGGTCGGGGGGCCGGTTCACCCCTCCACTTT	CASSIGRGAGSPLHF
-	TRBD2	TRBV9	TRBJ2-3	TGTGCCAGCAGCGTAGGGGCTAGCGGATTCACAGATACGCAGTATTTT	CASSVGASGFTDTQYF
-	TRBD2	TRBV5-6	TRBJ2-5	TGTGCCAGCAGCTTGGGTCCAGCGGGAGTTATAGAGACCCAGTACTTC	CASSLGPAGVIETQYF
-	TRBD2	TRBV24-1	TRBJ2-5	TGTGCCACCAGTGACCTGGGGAGCGGGGGCTATTTGGGGGGTCAAGAGACCCAGTACTTC	CATSDLGSGGYLGGQETQYF
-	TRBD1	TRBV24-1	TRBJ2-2	TGTGCCACCAGTGATCCAAACAGGGGGGACACCGGGGAGCTGTTTTTT	CATSDPNRGDTGELFF
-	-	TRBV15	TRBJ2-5	TGTGCCACCAGCAGAGATCGGGAGATCCGGGAGACCCAGTACTTC	CATSRDREIRETQYF
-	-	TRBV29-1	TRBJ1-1	TGCAGCGTTGACGGGGGTTTGAACACTGAAGCTTTCTTT	CSVDGGLNTEAFF
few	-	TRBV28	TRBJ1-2	TGTGCCAGCAGGCAGACAGCCTATGGCTACACCTTC	CASRQTAYGYTF
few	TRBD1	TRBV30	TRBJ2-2	TGTGCCTGGAAGACAGGGGCCACCGGGGAGCTGTTTTTT	CAWKTGATGELFF
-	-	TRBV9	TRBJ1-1	TGTGCCAGCAGCTCCGGAGTTGGGACTGAAGCTTTCTTT	CASSSGVGTEAFF
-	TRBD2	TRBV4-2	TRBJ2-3	TGTGCCAGCAGCCAAGAAGTTGGGACTAGCGCGAGCACAGATACGCAGTATTTT	CASSQEVGTSASTDTQYF
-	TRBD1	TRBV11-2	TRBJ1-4	TGTGCCAGCAGCTTAGGGACAGGCGGAGAAAAACTGTTTTTT	CASSLGTGGEKLFF
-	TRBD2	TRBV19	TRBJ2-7	TGTGCCAGTAGTCCCCGCCCCAAGCGGGAGTACTACGAGCAGTACTTC	CASSPRPKREYYEQYF
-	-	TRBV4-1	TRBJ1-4	TGCGCCAGCAGCCAACCCGTGGGGGGGACTAATGAAAAACTGTTTTTT	CASSQPVGGTNEKLFF
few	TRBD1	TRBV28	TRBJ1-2	TGTGCCAGCAGTTCAGACAAGACAGGGTGGGCTAACTATGGCTACACCTTC	CASSSDKTGWANYGYTF
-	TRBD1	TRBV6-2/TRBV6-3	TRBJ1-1	TGTGCCAGCAGTAGGACAGGGATCACTGAAGCTTTCTTT	CASSRTGITEAFF
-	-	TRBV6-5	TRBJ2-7	TGTGCCAGCAGTTACCCCGGACGAGGGGAGCAGTACTTC	CASSYPGRGEQYF
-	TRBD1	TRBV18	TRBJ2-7	TGTGCCAGCTCACCACGCATACAGGGGGCTATGAGCGAGCAGTACTTC	CASSPRIQGAMSEQYF
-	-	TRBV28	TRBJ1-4	TGTGCCAGCAGTTTTCAAGGACAGAAAACTCTGTTTTTT	CASSFQGQKTLFF
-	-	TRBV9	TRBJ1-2	TGTGCCAGCAGCGTAGAGGGGGACGGCTACACCTTC	CASSVEGDGYTF
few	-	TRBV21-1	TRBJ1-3	TGTGCCAGCAGCAAAGGAAGGCGGACAGGGGGCTCTGGAAACACCATATATTTT	CASSKGRRTGGSGNTIYF
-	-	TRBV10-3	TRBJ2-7	TGTGCCATCAATACAGGGCCCATCTACGAGCAGTACTTC	CAINTGPIYEQYF
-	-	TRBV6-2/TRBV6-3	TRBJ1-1	TGTGCCAGCAGTTTTGGGCGAAGGAACACTGAAGCTTTCTTT	CASSFGRRNTEAFF
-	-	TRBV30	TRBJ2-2	TGTGCCTGGAGTGTACGGGCTGGAGGCACCGGGGAGCTGTTTTTT	CAWSVRAGGTGELFF
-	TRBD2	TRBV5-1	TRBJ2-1	TGCGCCAGCAGCTCATCTAGCGGGAGTTCGATTGAGCAGTTCTTC	CASSSSSGSSIEQFF
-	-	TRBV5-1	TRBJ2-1	TGCGCCAGCAGCTTGGGACTTTACTCCTACAATGAGCAGTTCTTC	CASSLGLYSYNEQFF
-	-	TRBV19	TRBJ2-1	TGTGCCAGTAGTGTCGGGACTCGATACAATGAGCAGTTCTTC	CASSVGTRYNEQFF
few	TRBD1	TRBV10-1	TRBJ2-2	TGCGCCACCGGGACAGGAGATGACACCGGGGAGCTGTTTTTT	CATGTGDDTGELFF
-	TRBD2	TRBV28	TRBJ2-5	TGTGCCAGCAGTTTGGGCTGGCGCGGGAGTGCTGAGACCCAGTACTTC	CASSLGWRGSAETQYF
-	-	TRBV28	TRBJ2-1	TGTGCCAGCAGTTTGCTTCGGTACAATGAGCAGTTCTTC	CASSLLRYNEQFF
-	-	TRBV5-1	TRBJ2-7	TGCGCCAGCAGCCCACTCACAACAGGGTTCAACGAGCAGTACTTC	CASSPLTTGFNEQYF
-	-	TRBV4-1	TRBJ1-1	TGCGCCAGCAGCCTACAGGGATTGAACACTGAAGCTTTCTTT	CASSLQGLNTEAFF
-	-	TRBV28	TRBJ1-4	TGTGCCAGCAGTTACCAGGACGGGAGCCGTAATGAAAAACTGTTTTTT	CASSYQDGSRNEKLFF